The TCR beta chain described here comes from a study of PD-1 blockade in classical Hodgkin lymphoma. This table comes from immunoSEQ multiplex PCR, and its TCRdb copy is limited to in-frame clones, with some not included. The table has about 2,000 clones, approximately 82% seen once. Every single patient, without exception, relapsed after autologous stem cell transplantation, and brentuximab vedotin exposure varied. From thawed PBMCs, CD8+ T cells were isolated by magnetic negative selection. The germline V gene has CDR1 SGHTS and CDR2 YDEGEE. This CDR3 comprises 16 residues. Trimming left V 4 bases short and J 3 bases short, with 20 bases between.

The specimen comprised CD8+ T cells from blood, sampled at baseline. This receptor was identified in a human donor with classical Hodgkin lymphoma. J is TRBJ2-7 and V is TRBV5-8; D perhaps matches TRBD1 (5 bases). Here the CDR3 reads CASSPIRGLRRYEQYF. The CDR3 DNA sequence: TGTGCCAGCAGCCCCATAAGGGGCTTGAGGCGCTACGAGCAGTACTTC.